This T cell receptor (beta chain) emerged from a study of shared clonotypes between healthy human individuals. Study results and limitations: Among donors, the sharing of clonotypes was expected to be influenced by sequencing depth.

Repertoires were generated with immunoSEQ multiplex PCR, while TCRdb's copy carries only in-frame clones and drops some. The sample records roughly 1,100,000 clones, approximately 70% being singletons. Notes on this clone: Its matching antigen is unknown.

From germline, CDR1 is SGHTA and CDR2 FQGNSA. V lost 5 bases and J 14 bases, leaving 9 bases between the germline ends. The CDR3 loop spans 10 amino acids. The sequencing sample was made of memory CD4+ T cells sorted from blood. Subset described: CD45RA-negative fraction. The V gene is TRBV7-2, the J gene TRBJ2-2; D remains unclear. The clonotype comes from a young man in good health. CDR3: CASSETELFF. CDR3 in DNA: TGTGCCAGCAGCGAAACCGAACTGTTTTTT. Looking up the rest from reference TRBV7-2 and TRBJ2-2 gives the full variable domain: GAGVSQSPSNKVTEKGKDVELRCDPISGHTALYWYRQSLGQGLEFLIYFQGNSAPDKSGLPSDRFSAERTGGSVSTLTIQRTQQEDSAVYLCASSETELFFGEGSRLTVL.